Below are 25 T cell receptor delta chains sequenced from a single sample in a study of gamma-delta chains in newborns, infants, children. TCRdb called clones from the reads again using CATT. The sample lists some 5,000 delta-chain clones, 0.4% to 0.45% occurring once. Sequenced input: blood. These receptor sequences come from a child who was a newborn, infant or young child, either healthy, febrile or measles-vaccinated (not recorded which).

This clone is termed medium-sized. The sample holds other DNA sequences that translate to the same CDR3. V is TRDV2 and J is TRDJ3; possibly TRDD3 for D (5 bases). Germline V gene sequence: CDR1 GEAIGNYY, CDR2 EKD. The CDR3 has 19 amino acids. V was clipped by 0 bases and J by 0 bases, with 14 bases between them. The CDR3 loop reads CACDTVGGRHSWDTRQMFF. The CDR3 DNA reads as TGTGCCTGTGACACCGTAGGGGGCCGGCACTCCTGGGACACCCGACAGATGTTTTTC.

The sample holds a few counts of this clone. The protein given by TCRdb reflects a much larger clone and differs at residue 5 from this DNA's translation, likely from a read error; the protein shown is the DNA's translation. The chain links TRDV2 to TRDJ3, with 12 positions matching TRDD3. Germline loops: CDR1 GEAIGNYY, CDR2 EKD. The CDR3 is 18 residues long. V gave up 2 bases and J gave up 1 base; unmatched junction bases: 2. CDR3 amino acids: CACDNLGDTSWDTRQMFF. The CDR3 DNA is TGTGCCTGTGACAATCTGGGGGATACGTCCTGGGACACCCGACAGATGTTTTTC.

This clone was seen repeatedly, ten times or more. A read error likely explains this, since a far larger clone differs by one base. Other DNA sequences within the sample encode an identical CDR3. J is TRDJ1 and V is TRDV2; TRDD3 matches 10 bases. Per the germline V gene, CDR1 is GEAIGNYY and CDR2 is EKD. CDR3 length: 14 amino acids. The CDR3 bases are TGTGCCCGTGACATACTGGGGGATACCGATAAACTCATCTTT. The encoded protein is CARDILGDTDKLIF.

This clone is classed as large. The sample contains more than one DNA sequence encoding this CDR3. The rearrangement joins TRDV2 to TRDJ2; D remains ambiguous. The V end lost 3 bases, the J end lost 0 bases, and 13 bases lay between the germline ends. The CDR3 totals 16 residues. Germline values: CDR1 GEAIGNYY, CDR2 EKD. The CDR3 reads CACDSIGTPLTAQLFF. In nucleotides, the CDR3 is TGTGCCTGTGACTCTATCGGGACCCCTTTGACAGCACAACTCTTCTTT.

This clone came up many times. The chain carries TRDV2 and TRDJ3; D unresolved. With 0 bases removed from V and 2 bases from J, the gap between germline ends came to 10 bases. This CDR3 has 17 amino acids. Germline assignment: CDR1 GEAIGNYY and CDR2 EKD. Written as DNA, the CDR3 is TGTGCCTGTGACACCGCGGGGCCTCCCTGGGACACCCGACAGATGTTTTTC. This encodes CACDTAGPPWDTRQMFF.

As regards this clone: This is likely an artifact of a read error, given a far larger clone one base away. Within the sample, other DNA sequences also encode this same CDR3. The V gene is TRDV2, the J gene TRDJ3; maybe TRDD3 (5 bases). Germline values: CDR1 GEAIGNYY, CDR2 EKD. CDR3 length: 18 amino acids. CDR3 bases: TGCGCCTGTGACACAGGGGGGCCGCTCTCCTGGGACACCCGACAGATGTTTTTC. Its protein product is CACDTGGPLSWDTRQMFF.

As regards this clone: This may come from a read error, since a much larger clone is one base off. The V call is TRDV3, the J call TRDJ1; TRDD3 matches at 7 bases. Germline CDR1 TVYSNPD, CDR2 GDNSRS (reference sequence). The CDR3 is 12 amino acids. In DNA, the CDR3 is TGTGCCTTTTTGGGGGACACCGATAAACTCACCTTT. Amino acid sequence: CAFLGDTDKLTF.

This clone was picked up a small number of times. A much larger clone lies one base from this, so it may be a read error. This specimen includes other DNA sequences encoding the same CDR3. The chain has TRDV2 and TRDJ3, with D maybe TRDD3 (6 bases). CDR1 GEAIGNYY and CDR2 EKD come from the germline V gene. The CDR3 runs 18 residues. CDR3 DNA sequence: TGTGCCTGTGACACCGTGGGGGGTAGCTCCTGGGACACACGACAGATGTTTTTC. It encodes CACDTVGGSSWDTRQMFF.

This clone was found a few times. A single base separates this from a much larger clone, so it may be a read error. This chain connects TRDV2 to TRDJ3; D ambiguous. Germline CDR1 GEAIGNYY, CDR2 EKD. CDR3 length equals 18 residues. CDR3 in amino acids: CSCDTAGYSSWDTRQMFF. CDR3 in DNA: TGTTCCTGTGACACCGCTGGTTACAGCTCCTGGGACACCCGACAGATGTTTTTC.

This clone was found a few times. Possible read error: a much larger clone is one base away. Other DNA sequences in this sample translate to the same CDR3. The J gene is TRDJ3, the V gene TRDV2; no clear D gene. Germline loops: CDR1 GEAIGNYY, CDR2 EKD. The CDR3 consists of 18 residues. Trimming pared 0 bases from V and 1 base from J, leaving 12 bases between. The CDR3 loop is CACDTVRDKSWDTRQMFF. CDR3 nucleotides: TGTGCCTGTGACACCGTAAGGGACAAGTCCTGGGACACCCGACAGATGTTTTTC.

This clone was counted a few times. A much bigger clone sits one base away, suggesting this may be a read error. The chain employs TRDV1 and TRDJ1, with 8 bases that match TRDD2. This CDR3 contains 24 residues. J lost 3 bases, V lost 3 bases, and 33 bases had no gene match. The germline CDR1 and CDR2 sequences are TSWWSYY and QGS. As DNA, the CDR3 is TGTGCTCTTGGGGACCCCAACTTCCTACAGCGGAACTGGTGGATACCCAGTGAATCCGATAAACTCATCTTT. Protein product: CALGDPNFLQRNWWIPSESDKLIF.

In the case of this clone: This sequence is one base from a far larger clone and is likely a read error. The CDR3 loop is CACDTVAGGYASSWDTRQVFF. The CDR3, as DNA: TGTGCCTGTGACACCGTTGCTGGGGGATACGCAAGCTCCTGGGACACCCGACAGGTGTTTTTC. The rearrangement joins TRDV2 to TRDJ3; 12 positions agree with TRDD3. The CDR3 is made up of 21 amino acids. CDR1 and CDR2 (germline): GEAIGNYY, EKD.

For this clone: One end of the junction fails to match germline, which may point to a read error. This sequence joins TRDV2 and TRDJ3, with TRDD3 matching over 7 bases. The CDR3 has 16 amino acids. In germline, CDR1 is GEAIGNYY, CDR2 EKD. CDR3: CACDWGNYWDTRQMFF. The DNA for the CDR3 is TGTGCCTGTGACTGGGGGAACTACTGGGACACCCGCCAGATGTTTTTC.

This clone appeared a few times. TCRdb has a much larger clone's protein, which differs at residue 12 from the translation of this DNA, likely because of a read error; what is shown is the protein translated from the DNA. The chain links TRDV2 to TRDJ3; weak D call: TRDD3 (5 bases). The CDR3 covers 19 residues. Germline lookup yields CDR1 GEAIGNYY and CDR2 EKD. The DNA for the CDR3 is TGTGCCTGTGACACCGCGGGATCCATCAGCTCCAGGGACACCCGACAGATGTTTTTC. Residues: CACDTAGSISSRDTRQMFF.

In the case of this clone: The protein recorded in TCRdb matches a much larger clone and deviates from this DNA's translation at residue 8, suggesting a read error; the protein here is obtained by translating the DNA. This chain joins TRDV2 and TRDJ3; D possibly corresponds to TRDD3 (6 bases). V was cut by 0 bases and J by 0 bases, with 11 bases left in between. Germline CDR1 is GEAIGNYY and CDR2 is EKD. The CDR3 consists of 18 residues. This chain's CDR3 is CACDTGGRTSWDTRQMFF. The CDR3 DNA reads TGTGCCTGTGACACCGGGGGACGCACCTCCTGGGACACCCGACAGATGTTTTTC.

This clone was seen only a few times. A read error is likely here: a far larger clone is one base away. This same CDR3 is encoded by further DNA sequences in the sample. The V and J genes are TRDV2 and TRDJ3, with 8 bases aligning to TRDD3. The CDR3 spans 19 residues. The trim removed 0 bases at V and 2 bases at J, leaving 8 bases unmatched. The V gene's germline CDR1 is GEAIGNYY and CDR2 EKD. CDR3 residues: CACDTGTGGYTWDTRQMFF. Here the CDR3 DNA reads TGTGCCTGTGACACCGGTACTGGGGGGTACACCTGGGACACCCGACAGATGTTTTTC.

With regard to this clone: A read error likely explains this, since a far larger clone differs by one base. Additional DNA sequences in this sample encode the identical CDR3. The rearrangement uses TRDV1 and TRDJ2; weak D call: TRDD2 (6 bases). This CDR3 has 18 amino acids. CDR1 is TSWWSYY, CDR2 QGS, per germline. The V end lost 2 bases, the J end lost 1 base, and 17 bases lay between the germline ends. CDR3 sequence: CALGEFPSYSLLTAQLFF. In nucleotides, the CDR3 is TGTGCTCTTGGGGAATTTCCCTCCTACAGCCTTTTGACAGCACAACTCTTCTTT.

Note on this clone: TCRdb has a much larger clone's protein, which differs at residue 3 from the translation of this DNA, likely because of a read error; what is shown is the protein translated from the DNA. J is TRDJ2 and V is TRDV2, with 11 bases fitting TRDD3. CDR1 is GEAIGNYY and CDR2 is EKD in the germline V gene. This CDR3 comprises 16 residues. CDR3 sequence reads: CARDVLGDTLTAQLFF. The DNA of the CDR3 is TGTGCCCGTGACGTACTGGGGGATACTTTGACAGCACAACTCTTCTTT.

Judged by abundance, this clone is medium-sized (0.01 to 0.1%). The same CDR3 is also encoded by other DNA sequences in this sample. The CDR3 reads CACDAVGASESSWDTRQMFF. In DNA, the CDR3 is TGTGCCTGTGACGCGGTGGGGGCCTCTGAGAGCTCCTGGGACACCCGACAGATGTTTTTC. The chain links TRDV2 to TRDJ3; tentative D call: TRDD3 (6 bases). The CDR3 totals 20 residues. Trimming left V 3 bases short and J 0 bases short, with 20 bases between. Germline loops: CDR1 GEAIGNYY, CDR2 EKD.

About this clone: This may stem from a read error, because a much larger clone lies one nucleotide away. The rearrangement uses TRDV2 and TRDJ3; no firm D call. The CDR3 spans 19 residues. CDR1 and CDR2 (germline): GEAIGNYY, EKD. CDR3 sequence: CACGTVDPLRRKDTRQMFF. CDR3 nucleotides: TGTGCCTGTGGCACCGTGGATCCGCTTAGAAGGAAGGACACCCGACAGATGTTTTTC.

By sample share, this clone is medium-sized (0.01 to 0.1%). The rearrangement uses TRDV1 and TRDJ3; 11 bases agree with TRDD3. The ends lost 0 bases at V and 0 bases at J; junction bases unmatched: 1. This CDR3 comprises 19 residues. Germline V gene data show CDR1 as TSWWSYY and CDR2 as QGS. The CDR3 sequence is CALGELTGGYSWDTRQMFF. For the CDR3, the DNA is TGTGCTCTTGGGGAACTTACTGGGGGATACTCCTGGGACACCCGACAGATGTTTTTC.

With respect to this clone: The protein in TCRdb stems from a much larger clone and differs at residue 11 from this DNA's translation, likely a read error; here the protein is translated from the DNA. The chain links TRDV2 to TRDJ3; 10 bases fit TRDD3. Germline CDR1 reads GEAIGNYY; CDR2 reads EKD. Trimming took 3 bases from V and 2 from J; bases not matched to a gene: 9. CDR3 length: 19 residues. The CDR3 DNA reads as TGTGCCTGTGACGGATACTGGGGGATGAGCCCCTGGGACACCCGACAGATGTTTTTC. It encodes CACDGYWGMSPWDTRQMFF.

In regard to this clone: A far bigger clonotype differs at one base, so this is likely a read error. V gene TRDV2 combines with J gene TRDJ3, with 11 bases identical to TRDD3. Germline-derived CDR1 and CDR2 are GEAIGNYY and EKD. CDR3 length: 21 residues. DNA of the CDR3: TGTGCCTATGACACCGGTCGGAAGCTGGGGGATACATCCTGGGACACCCGACAGATGTTTTTC. Translating gives CAYDTGRKLGDTSWDTRQMFF.

This clone ranks as medium-sized. Other nucleotide sequences in the sample specify the same CDR3. The J gene is TRDJ3, the V gene TRDV2; TRDD3 matches 11 bases. This CDR3 is 22 amino acids long. Germline assignment: CDR1 GEAIGNYY and CDR2 EKD. J gave up 0 bases and V 0 bases, and 12 bases lay outside the gene matches. CDR3 in amino acids: CACDTVMGDTTLSSWDTRQMFF. The DNA for the CDR3 is TGTGCCTGTGACACCGTTATGGGGGATACGACCTTAAGCTCCTGGGACACCCGACAGATGTTTTTC.

In the case of this clone: TCRdb has a much larger clone's protein, which differs at residue 11 from the translation of this DNA, likely because of a read error; what is shown is the protein translated from the DNA. The chain is built from TRDV2 and TRDJ1; 10 nucleotides align to TRDD3. V trimming: 0 bases; J trimming: 1 base; junction bases outside the gene matches: 7. The germline CDR1 and CDR2 sequences are GEAIGNYY and EKD. The CDR3 loop spans 17 amino acids. The CDR3 region has the DNA TGTGCCTGTGACACCGTAGGAACTGGGGGATGCACCGATAAACTCATCTTT. It translates to CACDTVGTGGCTDKLIF.